The following is a TCR beta chain sequence with its context. What it binds is unknown. This entry comes from a study of CD8+ T cells in alopecia areata. The overall study: The drug, oral tofacitinib, was given to treated patients at 5 to 10 mg twice daily. Tofacitinib administration persisted for 6 to 18 months, succeeded by 6 months off drug. General study findings and limits: In patients, TCRs were shared less clearly than in mice, and HLA may possibly be involved.

Lesional scalp tissue (obtained by punch biopsy) and peripheral blood were collected from alopecia areata patients. cDNA prepared by RNA extraction and subsequent reverse transcription served as the template for sequencing. Only in-frame clones appear in the TCRdb table, and some are missing; sequencing was by immunoSEQ multiplex PCR. The data show 55,000 to 70,000 clones, around 49% seen once. Sample: CD8+ T cells sorted from blood, taken at week 0. The sequence was collected from a human donor with alopecia areata.

The chain's CDR3 is CASTPRVAGADTQYF. CDR3 DNA: TGTGCCAGCACCCCGCGTGTAGCGGGAGCAGATACGCAGTATTTT. The V and J genes are TRBV7-9 and TRBJ2-3, with 9 bases fitting TRBD2. Germline lookup yields CDR1 SEHNR and CDR2 FQNEAQ (reference sequence). The V gene end was trimmed by 7 bases and the J gene end by 4 bases; junction bases not matched to a gene: 9. This CDR3 region has 15 residues. Together with reference TRBV7-9 and TRBJ2-3, the CDR3 gives the full variable domain: DTGVSQNPRHKITKRGQNVTFRCDPISEHNRLYWYRQTLGQGPEFLTYFQNEAQLEKSRLLSDRFSAERPKGSFSTLEIQRTEQGDSAMYLCASTPRVAGADTQYFGPGTRLTVL.